Below, one T cell receptor beta chain is given with its context. Its antigen is unidentified. Sequencing used immunoSEQ multiplex PCR; TCRdb keeps in-frame clones, though not all of them. The sample lists 70,000 to 95,000 clones, 80% to 90% occurring once. The entry originates in a study of OX40 agonist ivuxolimab in advanced cancers. Study-level points and caveats: Clonal expansion by week 6 occurred in CD4+ and CD8+ blood T cells (at 0.1 to 3.0 mg/kg).

The CDR3 length is 15 residues. CDR1 is MRHNA and CDR2 is SNTAGT in the germline V gene. J was trimmed by 1 base and V by 6 bases; bases with no gene match: 8. This clonotype was obtained from an adult with an advanced solid tumor such as melanoma, head and neck, liver or kidney cancer. This chain uses TRBV6-4 with TRBJ1-1; TRBD1 matches at 7 bases. Sequenced material: CD4+ or CD8+ T cells sorted from blood, taken in a trial of the OX40 agonist ivuxolimab. The CDR3 loop reads CASRDRALGNTEAFF. The CDR3 DNA sequence: TGTGCCAGCAGAGACAGGGCCCTAGGGAACACTGAAGCTTTCTTT.